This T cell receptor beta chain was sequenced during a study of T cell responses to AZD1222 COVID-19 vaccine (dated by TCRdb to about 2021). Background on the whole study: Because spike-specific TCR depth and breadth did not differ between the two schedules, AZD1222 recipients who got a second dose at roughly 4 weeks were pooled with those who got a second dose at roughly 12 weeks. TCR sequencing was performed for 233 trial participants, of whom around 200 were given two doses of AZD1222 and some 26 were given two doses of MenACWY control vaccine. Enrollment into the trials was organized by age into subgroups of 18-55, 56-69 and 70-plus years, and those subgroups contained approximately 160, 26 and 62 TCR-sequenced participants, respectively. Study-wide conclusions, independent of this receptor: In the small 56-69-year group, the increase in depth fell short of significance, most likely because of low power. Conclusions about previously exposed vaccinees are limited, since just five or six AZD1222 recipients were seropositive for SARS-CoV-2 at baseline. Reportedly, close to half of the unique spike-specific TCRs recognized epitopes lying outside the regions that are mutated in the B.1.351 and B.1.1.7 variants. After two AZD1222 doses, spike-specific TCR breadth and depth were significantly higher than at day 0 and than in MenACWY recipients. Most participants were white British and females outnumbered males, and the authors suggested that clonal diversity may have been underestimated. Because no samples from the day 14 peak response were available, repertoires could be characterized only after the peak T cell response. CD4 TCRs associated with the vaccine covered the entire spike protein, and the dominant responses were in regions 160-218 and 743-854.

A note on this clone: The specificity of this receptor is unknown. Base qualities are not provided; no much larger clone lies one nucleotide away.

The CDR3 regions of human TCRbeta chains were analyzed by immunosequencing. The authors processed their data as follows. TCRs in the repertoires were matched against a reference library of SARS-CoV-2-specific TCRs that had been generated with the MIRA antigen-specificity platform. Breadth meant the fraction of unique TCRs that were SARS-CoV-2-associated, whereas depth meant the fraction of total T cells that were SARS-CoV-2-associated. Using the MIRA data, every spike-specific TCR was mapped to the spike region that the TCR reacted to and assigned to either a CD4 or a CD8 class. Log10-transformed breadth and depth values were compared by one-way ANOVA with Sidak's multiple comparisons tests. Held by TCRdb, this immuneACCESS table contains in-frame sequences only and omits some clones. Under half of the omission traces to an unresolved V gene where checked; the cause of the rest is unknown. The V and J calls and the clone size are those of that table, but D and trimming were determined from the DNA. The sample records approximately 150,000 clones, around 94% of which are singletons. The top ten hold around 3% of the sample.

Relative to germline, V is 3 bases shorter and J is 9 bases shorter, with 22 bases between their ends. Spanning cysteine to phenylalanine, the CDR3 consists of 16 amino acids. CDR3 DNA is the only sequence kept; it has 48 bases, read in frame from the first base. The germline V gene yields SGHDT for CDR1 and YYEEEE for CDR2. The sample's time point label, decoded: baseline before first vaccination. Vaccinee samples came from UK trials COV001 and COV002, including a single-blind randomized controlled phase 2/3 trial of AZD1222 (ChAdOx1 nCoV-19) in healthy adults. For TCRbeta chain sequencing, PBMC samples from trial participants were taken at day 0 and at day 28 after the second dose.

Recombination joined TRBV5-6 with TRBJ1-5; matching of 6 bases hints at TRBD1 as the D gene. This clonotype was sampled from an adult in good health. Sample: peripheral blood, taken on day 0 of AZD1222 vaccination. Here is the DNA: TGTGCCAGCAGCTCTCGACAGGCCTCCAATGTTGTGCCCCAGCATTTT. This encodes CASSSRQASNVVPQHF.